These T cell receptor beta chains were read from a single sample in a study of shared clonotypes between healthy human individuals. Here immunoSEQ multiplex PCR was the method, and the copy in TCRdb shows in-frame clones only, minus some. This table holds 1.5 million to 2.5 million clones, about 95% found once. The sample consisted of naive CD8+ T cells sorted from blood. The receptors originated from a man between 18 and 35 years old in good health. The CDR3 runs from the conserved cysteine through the conserved F or W. D genes are given only for firm matches. Size values are once, few and many counts, or a class for expanded clones, and some rows have none.

v_call	j_call	clone_size	d_call	cdr3_aa	cdr3_nt
TRBV10-3	TRBJ2-7	-	-	CAISGLGNYEQYF	TGTGCCATCAGTGGACTGGGTAACTACGAGCAGTACTTC
TRBV27	TRBJ1-6	once	TRBD1	CASTHRGAINNSPLHF	TGTGCCAGCACTCACAGGGGGGCTATCAATAATTCACCCCTCCACTTT
TRBV7-9	TRBJ1-6	-	TRBD1	CASSSGQIFPDSYNSPLHF	TGTGCCAGCAGCTCGGGACAGATCTTCCCAGACTCCTATAATTCACCCCTCCACTTT
TRBV7-2	TRBJ2-2	-	-	CASSAGTSNTGELFF	TGTGCCAGCAGCGCCGGGACTTCGAACACCGGGGAGCTGTTTTTT
TRBV14	TRBJ2-7	-	-	CASSQDFAYEQYF	TGTGCCAGCAGCCAAGATTTTGCCTACGAGCAGTACTTC
TRBV28	TRBJ1-5	-	-	CASSSPRGSNQPQHF	TGTGCCAGCAGTTCCCCCCGCGGTAGCAATCAGCCCCAGCATTTT
TRBV9	TRBJ2-7	-	-	CASSVGPSSYEQYF	TGTGCCAGCAGCGTAGGGCCAAGCTCCTACGAGCAGTACTTC
TRBV11-1	TRBJ2-7	-	TRBD1	CASSLLTGGLHEQYF	TGTGCCAGCAGCTTACTGACAGGGGGCCTTCACGAGCAGTACTTC
TRBV9	TRBJ2-1	-	TRBD2	CASSSTSGRYYLRLMDEQFF	TGTGCCAGCAGCAGCACTAGCGGGAGGTACTATTTGAGGTTGATGGATGAGCAGTTCTTC
TRBV7-2	TRBJ2-7	-	-	CASSLVFFGDPNSYEQYF	TGTGCCAGCAGCTTAGTGTTTTTTGGCGACCCGAACTCCTACGAGCAGTACTTC
TRBV30	TRBJ2-3	-	-	CAWSRPGSESTDTQYF	TGTGCCTGGAGTAGACCCGGAAGCGAAAGCACAGATACGCAGTATTTT
TRBV15	TRBJ2-7	once	TRBD1	CATSRARDSSSYEQYF	TGTGCCACCAGCAGAGCGAGGGACAGCTCGTCCTACGAGCAGTACTTC
TRBV5-6	TRBJ2-7	-	-	CASSLGGRVYEQYF	TGTGCCAGCAGCTTGGGGGGCAGAGTTTACGAGCAGTACTTC
TRBV6-1	TRBJ2-7	-	-	CASSEYLGTRYEQYF	TGTGCCAGCAGTGAATACTTAGGGACAAGGTACGAGCAGTACTTC
TRBV29-1	TRBJ1-4	-	-	CSVVGGNEKLFF	TGCAGCGTTGTTGGGGGTAATGAAAAACTGTTTTTT
TRBV18	TRBJ2-1	-	-	CASSPRGGGSSYNEQFF	TGTGCCAGCTCACCACGGGGAGGTGGGAGCTCCTACAATGAGCAGTTCTTC
TRBV6-5	TRBJ1-5	-	-	CASTPGDNQPQHF	TGTGCCAGCACCCCGGGGGATAATCAGCCCCAGCATTTT
TRBV4-3	TRBJ2-7	-	-	CASSQDWGAIPYEQYF	TGCGCCAGCAGCCAAGACTGGGGGGCCATCCCCTACGAGCAGTACTTC
TRBV6-5	TRBJ2-1	-	-	CASSYESSYNEQFF	TGTGCCAGCAGTTACGAGAGCTCCTACAATGAGCAGTTCTTC
TRBV19	TRBJ2-7	once	-	CASSPLGSSYEQYF	TGTGCCAGTAGTCCATTGGGCTCCTCCTACGAGCAGTACTTC
TRBV7-6	TRBJ2-7	-	TRBD1	CASSPHVDRGQYEQYF	TGTGCCAGCAGCCCCCACGTTGACAGGGGGCAATACGAGCAGTACTTC
TRBV7-8	TRBJ1-1	-	-	CASTPMAGVGTEAFF	TGTGCCAGCACCCCCATGGCAGGGGTGGGCACTGAAGCTTTCTTT
TRBV9	TRBJ1-5	-	-	CASSGGGGMGNQPQHF	TGTGCCAGCAGCGGAGGAGGGGGTATGGGCAATCAGCCCCAGCATTTT